The following is a T cell receptor beta chain sequence with its context. Its antigen is as yet unknown. The data were taken from a study of T cell responses to AZD1222 COVID-19 vaccine. General study points: White British people made up most donors, females outnumbered males, and clonal diversity was possibly underestimated.

The CDR3 loop spans 17 amino acids. Trimming removed 5 bases from V and 4 bases from J; junction bases left unmatched: 14. CDR1 and CDR2 (germline): MNHEY, SVGEGT. Measured with immunoSEQ multiplex PCR; TCRdb has only the in-frame clones, and not every one. Counted here are some 150,000 clones, more than 75% occurring once; the ten biggest clones make up around 3%. Here the sequenced sample was peripheral blood, taken 28 days after the second AZD1222 dose. The V gene is TRBV6-2 or TRBV6-3, the J gene TRBJ1-2; TRBD1 aligns across 9 bases. The origin of this receptor is an adult who received the AZD1222 COVID-19 vaccine. The CDR3 DNA sequence: TGTGCCAGCAGTACGGACAGGGGCGCCGGTGCTGTCTATGGCTACACCTTC. As protein: CASSTDRGAGAVYGYTF.